These T cell receptor beta chains were read from a single sample in a study of blood T cell repertoires in COVID-19. Clones were read by immunoSEQ multiplex PCR, and TCRdb kept only the in-frame ones, dropping some. The sample lists a few hundred thousand clones; more than 85% were seen once. The sample comprised PBMCs or T cells enriched from blood (not recorded which). Every receptor here comes from a woman aged 30 to 39 who had recovered from COVID-19. The CDR3 runs from the conserved cysteine through the conserved F or W.

12 TRBJ2-2 TRBV5-1 CASRGSGGELFF
14 TRBJ1-2 TRBV28 CASSSGQGSYGYTF
13 TRBJ2-7 TRBV28 CASSLGLSYEQYF
14 TRBJ2-1 TRBV29-1 CSVENGHSLNEQFF
13 TRBJ1-6 TRBV30 CAWSTGHNSPLHF
15 TRBJ1-4 TRBV28 CASSPWGGPNEKLFF
16 TRBJ1-4 TRBV28 CASTRGQGARGEKLFF
11 TRBJ1-2 TRBV6-2/TRBV6-3 CASSSVYGYTF
13 TRBJ2-7 TRBV19 CASNRGLAYEQYF
14 TRBJ1-2 TRBV25-1 CASSKGQLNYGYTF
18 TRBJ2-6 TRBV7-9 CASSLEGQGRSGANVLTF
16 TRBJ2-7 TRBV6-5 CASSYSIQASIYEQYF
19 TRBJ2-1 TRBV11-3 CASSLGPTYSGSQDNEQFF
13 TRBJ1-2 TRBV11-3 CASSAGQGYGYTF
17 TRBJ2-7 TRBV10-3 CAISESIGRGSSYEQYF
16 TRBJ2-5 TRBV19 CASSIRSGGAGETQYF
14 TRBJ2-1 TRBV13 CASSPPRRGGEQFF
13 TRBJ2-1 TRBV7-9 CASSTTGEGEQFF
14 TRBJ1-2 TRBV19 CASSIGDGGYGYTF
15 TRBJ1-5 TRBV2 CASSDYGGAGQPQHF
16 TRBJ2-2 TRBV15 CATSRDGTGGTGELFF
18 TRBJ2-1 TRBV28 CASSGRLVAGSSYNEQFF
14 TRBJ1-4 TRBV28 CASSPVGQGEKLFF
14 TRBJ1-4 TRBV28 CASSLRGGGEKLFF
12 TRBJ2-5 TRBV10-3 CAIAGGGETQYF
16 TRBJ1-3 TRBV18 CASSPSESASGNTIYF
14 TRBJ2-5 TRBV7-9 CASSLSPLKETQYF
14 TRBJ1-1 TRBV5-6 CASTGALENTEAFF
14 TRBJ2-7 TRBV2 CASTVQAGVYEQYF
16 TRBJ1-4 TRBV5-3 CARSFGHPHSDEKLFF
14 TRBJ2-2 TRBV18 CASSPPRVTGELFF
13 TRBJ2-1 TRBV2 CASSDRGDNEQFF
13 TRBJ1-6 TRBV25-1 CASSDTGNSPLHF
16 TRBJ2-1 TRBV24-1 CATSDVSGTANNEQFF
16 TRBJ2-3 TRBV5-1 CASSLGLAGEGDTQYF
14 TRBJ1-2 TRBV28 CASSLGTGVDGYTF
15 TRBJ2-6 TRBV16 CASSLRGSGANVLTF
15 TRBJ2-7 TRBV28 CASSLAGASSYEQYF
15 TRBJ2-1 TRBV7-7 CASSSQLGANNEQFF
15 TRBJ1-1 TRBV28 CASSSDTGRYTEAFF
20 TRBJ2-1 TRBV4-2 CASSQDFFEVAGGSGNEQFF
15 TRBJ2-7 TRBV6-2/TRBV6-3 CASSLLAGTTYEQYF
12 TRBJ1-5 TRBV28 CASSTQGQPQHF
15 TRBJ1-5 TRBV19 CASSYGTGGYQPQHF
16 TRBJ1-1 TRBV11-3 CASSSRTGTMNTEAFF
16 TRBJ2-7 TRBV28 CASSPPPGGGRYEQYF
17 TRBJ1-6 TRBV27 CASSLSPGQAYNSPLHF
13 TRBJ1-1 TRBV4-3 CASSQDGTGSTFF